Detailed here is one T cell receptor beta chain. The target of this receptor is not known. Per-base qualities were not stored, and no clone one base away is much larger. Library creation used PCR. The sequencer listed for this sample is Illumina HiSeq 2500. To reduce PCR and sequencing biases, unique molecular identifiers were incorporated into the TCR beta cDNA libraries. Per 1 to 10 million input T cells, roughly 500,000 cDNA molecules were obtained, such that each molecule approximated one T cell. The patient libraries were prepared and sequenced using the same protocol as the earlier healthy control dataset. Within a given batch, samples were prepared together, multiplexed and sequenced on the same HiSeq lane. Under the source paper's analysis protocol: Raw barcoded reads were processed with MIGEC, and single-read molecular identifier groups were discarded before consensus assembly and CDR3 extraction. Clonotype tables were post-analysed with VDJtools, normalizing diversity by down-sampling all datasets to the smallest sample size. To correct batch-related cross-sample contamination, repertoire overlap clustering matched CDR3 amino acid sequences but not nucleotide sequences. TCRdb's own reprocessing of the public reads used fastp at Q25 and MiXCR and kept productive beta chains. For every CDR3 protein sequence, its rows merge into one entry that carries the most common genes and DNA. These V and J calls originate from TCRdb's pipeline instead of the authors' own analysis. The sample table lists 750,000 to 950,000 distinct CDR3 sequences, roughly 50% of them with a count of one. Over 4% of the sample is held by the ten biggest clonotypes.

The data derive from a study of post-analysis software for immune sequencing data (dated by TCRdb to the mid-2010s). About the study as a whole: Recorded disease courses included relapsing-remitting, secondary progressive and progressive-relapsing multiple sclerosis, with some patients lacking subtype annotation. The patient repertoires were compared against 11 previously published healthy control repertoires obtained from donors aged roughly 6 to 28 years. A subset of samples was prepared in parallel using single-end sample barcoding, then pooled and co-amplified after Illumina adapter ligation. The full study reports these points: Normalized Chao1 diversity was significantly lower in multiple sclerosis patients than controls, suggesting substantial peripheral T-cell clonal expansion. The multiple sclerosis patient group was slightly younger than the control group. When samples were clustered directly using the F measure, samples prepared in the same batch co-clustered strongly, which prompted a batch-effect correction. Several TRBV segments, including TRBV5-6, TRBV5-1 and TRBV20-1, were significantly more frequent in patients than controls.

TCR beta repertoires were profiled from peripheral blood of roughly 13 young patients with multiple sclerosis to demonstrate the VDJtools post-analysis software. The multiple sclerosis patients were children and adolescents between roughly 6 and 17 years of age. CDR3 length: 16 amino acids, cysteine to phenylalanine. Only CDR3 DNA is held: 48 bases, read in frame from base 1. Trimming takes 3 bases off V and 0 bases off J; junction bases not matched to a gene: 7. CDR1 SGHRS and CDR2 YFSETQ are derived from the germline V gene. The source of this sequence is a girl between 5 and 17 years old with multiple sclerosis. The material sequenced was blood. The sequence is built from TRBV5-1 and TRBJ2-3, with TRBD1 matching 7 junction bases. The CDR3 is CASSWGRDSSTDTQYF. The sequenced DNA: TGCGCCAGCAGCTGGGGTAGGGACAGCAGCACAGATACGCAGTATTTT.